This entry lists 29 T cell receptor beta chains sequenced from one sample in a study of tumor-infiltrating lymphocytes in primary liver carcinoma (dated by TCRdb to the late 2010s). Sequencing was performed on an Illumina HiSeq 2500. Using a constant-region primer and ProtoScript II reverse transcriptase, TCRbeta-specific cDNA was reverse-transcribed from about 540 ng total RNA. Construction of the TCRbeta libraries relied on three nested rounds of multiplex PCR, following a slightly modified ARM-PCR procedure. Multiplex TRBV1-TRBV30 forward primers and a Cbeta reverse primer were used in the first two PCR rounds, each of which was run for around 10 cycles. Through fastp at Q25 and MiXCR, TCRdb rebuilt clones from the public reads, retaining in-frame beta chains. Records with the same CDR3 protein are collapsed into one entry carrying the most frequent genes and DNA. The sample yields 330,000 or so distinct CDR3 sequences; 65% were counted once. About 6% of the sample is in the top ten clones.

TRIzol reagent was used to extract blood RNA from unsorted whole blood, while the DNeasy Blood & Tissue kit provided the germline DNA. The sequencing input was peripheral blood. The source is a man aged 40-49 years with primary liver carcinoma and hepatitis B virus infection.

With regard to this clonotype: This may arise from a read error, as a much more abundant clone is one base away. The chain links TRBV4-2 to TRBJ2-6; TRBD1 matches 8 bases. The germline V gene encodes CDR1 LGHNA and CDR2 YNFKEQ. The CDR3 extends over 17 amino acids. The chain's CDR3 is CASSQEHRGAGANFLTF. CDR3 nucleotide sequence: TGTGCCAGCAGCCAAGAACACAGGGGGGCTGGGGCCAACTTCCTGACTTTC.

In this sample, this clonotype turned up many times. V usage is TRBV6-2 or TRBV6-3 and J usage is TRBJ2-5; D remains ambiguous. Between the trimmed V and J ends, which lost 11 bases and 1 base, there was a span of 17 bases. This CDR3 is built from 14 residues. In germline, CDR1 is MNHEY, CDR2 SVGEGT. Here the CDR3 DNA reads TGTGCCTCCCAGATTGGGCCCCTCCAAGAGACCCAGTACTTC. Translating gives CASQIGPLQETQYF.

This clonotype came up once. One end of the junction does not line up with germline, which may come from a read error. The chain recombines TRBV11-2 with TRBJ2-1, with a tentative D call TRBD1 (5 bases). The CDR3 covers 15 residues. Germline assignment: CDR1 SGHAT and CDR2 FQNNGV. The CDR3 DNA sequence: TGTGACAGCAGCTTAGGACAAGGGGTATACAATGAACAGTTCTTC. This translates into CDSSLGQGVYNEQFF.

This chain connects TRBV12-3 or TRBV12-4 to TRBJ1-5, with a weak D call TRBD1 (6 bases). The CDR3 runs to 19 residues. Trimming left V 7 bases short and J 4 bases short, with 29 bases between. The CDR3, as DNA: TGTGCCAGCAATCACGCGAGGGGGGTATCAGGTTCTAGTAATCAGCCCCAGCATTTT. This translates into CASNHARGVSGSSNQPQHF.

As for this clonotype: The junction shows a germline mismatch at one end, possibly a read error. The chain uses TRBV4-2 and TRBJ2-2; 7 bases fit TRBD2. Looked up from germline, CDR1 is LGHNA and CDR2 is YNFKEQ. The CDR3 spans 15 residues. CDR3 nucleotides: TGTACCAGCACCAAGGTGCTAGCGGACACCGGGGAGCTGTTTTTT. Protein: CTSTKVLADTGELFF.

This clonotype has at least ten counts. This chain connects TRBV11-2 to TRBJ2-7; D uncertain. The germline V gene has CDR1 SGHAT and CDR2 FQNNGV. This CDR3 region has 14 residues. With 1 base removed from V and 7 bases from J, the gap between germline ends came to 14 bases. The CDR3 sequence is CASSLGDMGREQYF. The CDR3 nucleotides are TGTGCCAGCAGCTTAGGTGACATGGGTAGGGAGCAGTACTTC.

The V gene is TRBV2, the J gene TRBJ2-7; 8 nucleotides match TRBD1. Germline CDR1 is SNHLY and CDR2 is FYNNEI. CDR3 length: 13 amino acids. Trimming took 10 bases from V and 0 from J; bases not matched to a gene: 5. The CDR3: CAIRDRRSYEQYF. DNA for the CDR3: TGTGCCATTCGGGACAGGCGCTCCTACGAGCAGTACTTC.

A word on this clonotype: A junction boundary mismatches the germline segment, possibly from a read error. The chain couples TRBV11-1 to TRBJ2-1, with 8 bases identical to TRBD2. The CDR3 is 16 residues long. Germline V lookup: CDR1 SGHAT, CDR2 FQDESV (reference sequence). CDR3 DNA: TGTGCCAGCAGCTCGGGCACCGGGACTAGAGTCGGTGAGCAATTCTTC. Encoded protein: CASSSGTGTRVGEQFF.

As to this clonotype: The junction departs from germline at one end; a sequencing error may be responsible. This sequence joins TRBV4-1 and TRBJ2-1; TRBD2 agrees at 7 bases. The J call may be in error: the DNA end matches TRBJ2-5 better. Germline-derived CDR1 and CDR2 are MGHRA and YSYEKL. The CDR3 contains 17 residues. CDR3 in amino acids: CASSQDRSGAQQEIQYF. The DNA of the CDR3 is TGCGCCAGTAGCCAAGATCGCAGCGGGGCCCAGCAAGAGATCCAGTACTTC.

This clonotype occurred once. The germline gene is not matched at one end of the junction; a read error may be the cause. V is TRBV6-5 and J is TRBJ1-5; no reliable D call. Germline CDR1 MNHEY, CDR2 SVGAGI. CDR3 length: 13 residues. CDR3 nucleotides: TGTGCCGGCAGTACCAACAGAAATCAGCCCCAGCATTTT. The encoded protein is CAGSTNRNQPQHF.

This clonotype was seen a handful of times. The J gene is TRBJ1-6, the V gene TRBV13; a weak D match, TRBD1 (5 bases). The CDR3 is 14 residues long. V shed 2 bases and J shed 8 bases, with 10 bases lying between them. Germline V lookup: CDR1 PRHDT, CDR2 FYEKMQ (reference sequence). The CDR3 here is CASSLQGSDSPLHF. In DNA, the CDR3 is TGTGCCAGCAGCTTACAGGGATCTGATTCACCCCTCCACTTT.

This clonotype was detected only once. A much larger clone differs from this one at a single base, so this may be a read error. Because it lacks the conserved phenylalanine or tryptophan at the end, this CDR3 is likely a read error. The rearrangement links TRBV4-1 to TRBJ2-7; weak D call: TRBD2 (5 bases). CDR3 size: 13 residues. V lost 2 bases to trimming and J lost 4 bases, with 9 bases between them. Germline lookup yields CDR1 MGHRA and CDR2 YSYEKL. In nucleotides, the CDR3 is TGCGCCAGCAGCCAACTACCGGGGTACGAGCAGTACTTG. The encoded protein is CASSQLPGYEQYL.

The V call is TRBV28, the J call TRBJ2-7; D remains ambiguous. Trimming took 4 bases from V and 1 from J, leaving 8 bases between them. Germline-derived CDR1 and CDR2 are MDHEN and SYDVKM. The CDR3 contains 13 residues. DNA for the CDR3: TGTGCCAGCAGTTCCCATCTATCCTACGAGCAGTACTTC. Translated, it gives CASSSHLSYEQYF. Based on the CDR3 plus reference TRBV28 and TRBJ2-7, the full variable domain is DVKVTQSSRYLVKRTGEKVFLECVQDMDHENMFWYRQDPGLGLRLIYFSYDVKMKEKGDIPEGYSVSREKKERFSLILESASTNQTSMYLCASSSHLSYEQYFGPGTRLTVT.

Points on this clonotype: This sequence may be a read error, since a much larger clone differs from it by one base. The chain couples TRBV11-2 to TRBJ2-4; perhaps D is TRBD1 or TRBD2 (5 bases each). The CDR3 is 17 residues long. Germline loops: CDR1 SGHAT, CDR2 FQNNGV. DNA for the CDR3: TGTGCCAGCAGCTTTGGGGCTTGGGGGTTAGCCAAAAGCATTCAGTACTTC. Translated, it gives CASSFGAWGLAKSIQYF.

The chain couples TRBV11-2 to TRBJ2-2, with D perhaps matching TRBD1 (5 bases). The CDR3 has 16 residues. V dropped 5 bases and J dropped 3 bases, with 16 bases sitting between them. Germline CDR1 reads SGHAT; CDR2 reads FQNNGV. The CDR3 sequence is CASSPRAVSYTGELFF. DNA for the CDR3: TGTGCCAGCAGCCCCAGGGCAGTGAGTTACACCGGGGAGCTGTTTTTT. The whole variable domain, filled in from reference TRBV11-2 and TRBJ2-2, reads EAGVAQSPRYKIIEKRQSVAFWCNPISGHATLYWYQQILGQGPKLLIQFQNNGVVDDSQLPKDRFSAERLKGVDSTLKIQPAKLEDSAVYLCASSPRAVSYTGELFFGEGSRLTVL.

Concerning this clonotype itself: This CDR3 fails to terminate in the conserved phenylalanine or tryptophan, so it likely reflects a read error. This chain connects TRBV10-1 to TRBJ2-7, with TRBD1 matching 7 bases. J gave up 2 bases and V 4 bases, and 5 bases lay outside the gene matches. Per the germline V gene, CDR1 is WNHNN and CDR2 is SYGVQD (reference sequence). CDR3 length equals 14 residues. CDR3 residues: CASSGGQEAYEQYL. CDR3 DNA sequence: TGCGCCAGCAGTGGAGGACAGGAGGCCTACGAGCAGTACCTC.

In regard to this clonotype: Just one base apart from a much larger clone, this may be a read error. The V gene is TRBV6-1, the J gene TRBJ2-3, with 7 bases matching TRBD1. This CDR3 has 18 residues. Trimming at V came to 2 bases and at J to 0 bases, leaving 11 bases not matched to a gene. Germline V gene sequence: CDR1 MNHNS, CDR2 SASEGT. The CDR3 here is CASSETGTELASTDTQYF. In DNA, the CDR3 is TGTGCCAGCAGTGAAACAGGGACAGAACTGGCTAGCACAGATACGCAGTATTTT.

About this clonotype itself: A clone one base away is much larger, so this may be a read error. This CDR3 is CATIDSWNEQFF. The CDR3 nucleotides are TGTGCCACGATTGATAGCTGGAATGAGCAGTTCTTC. The rearrangement links TRBV12-3 or TRBV12-4 to TRBJ2-1; D unclear. The V and J ends lost 10 bases and 7 bases respectively, with 14 bases between them. The CDR3 covers 12 residues.

As to this clonotype: A much larger clonotype is one base distant, so this may be a read error. The chain links TRBV6-5 to TRBJ1-1, with D possibly being TRBD1 (5 bases). The germline CDR1 and CDR2 sequences are MNHEY and SVGAGI. V lost 5 bases and J lost 4, with 14 bases in between. The CDR3 runs 14 residues. CDR3 sequence (DNA): TGTGCCAGCAGTAGGGACGGGGTAGTCACTGAAGCTTTCTTT. Its protein is CASSRDGVVTEAFF.

Notes on this clonotype: Just one base apart from a much larger clone, this may be a read error. The rearrangement links TRBV10-3 to TRBJ2-5; D call uncertain. Trimming removed 5 bases from V and 1 base from J, with 8 bases in between. Germline V gene sequence: CDR1 ENHRY, CDR2 SYGVKD. The CDR3 extends over 13 amino acids. The CDR3 spells CAISWWAQETQYF. The CDR3 bases are TGTGCCATCAGTTGGTGGGCCCAAGAGACCCAGTACTTC.

This clonotype came up once. A much larger clone is a single base away; this may be a read error. V and J are TRBV5-5 and TRBJ2-7, with D perhaps matching TRBD1 (6 bases). CDR1 and CDR2 (germline): SGHKS, YYEKEE (reference sequence). CDR3 size: 17 residues. V shed 3 bases and J shed 0 bases, with 19 bases lying between them. CDR3 nucleotides: TGTGCCAGCAGCTCCCAATTGGGGGCAGGGAGCTCCTACGAGCAGTACTTC. Translating it yields CASSSQLGAGSSYEQYF.

The chain carries TRBV11-2 and TRBJ2-5; D unresolved. The CDR3 sequence is 14 residues long. V was pared by 5 bases and J by 5 bases, with 15 bases between. Germline CDR1 and CDR2: SGHAT and FQNNGV. Here the CDR3 reads CASSSLVTLETQYF. The CDR3 bases are TGTGCCAGCAGCAGCCTAGTTACTCTCGAGACCCAGTACTTC.

In its sample, this clonotype was seen once. The junction differs from germline at one of its ends, possibly a read error. The chain couples TRBV5-1 to TRBJ2-5, with D possibly TRBD1 on 7 matching bases. CDR1 is SGHRS and CDR2 is YFSETQ in the germline V gene. The CDR3 is 14 residues long. The CDR3 nucleotides read TGCGTCAGCAGCCTGGAGGGGGCCGGGGAGACCCAGTACTTC. Amino acid sequence: CVSSLEGAGETQYF.

Comments on this clonotype: With a much larger clone just one base away, this may be a read error. The V call is TRBV4-1, the J call TRBJ2-5, with 7 bases fitting TRBD2. CDR3 length: 15 residues. Germline assignment: CDR1 MGHRA and CDR2 YSYEKL. The CDR3 DNA is TGCACCAGCAGCCCTTGGGAGCGGGGCCAAGAGACCCAGTACTTC. This translates into CTSSPWERGQETQYF.

A few counts support this clonotype. The V gene is TRBV13, the J gene TRBJ2-1, with D maybe TRBD1 (5 bases). This CDR3 has 14 amino acids. Trimming shortened V by 1 base and J by 6 bases, and 10 bases separated the two germline ends. CDR1 is PRHDT, CDR2 FYEKMQ, per germline (reference sequence). The CDR3 loop reads CASSLEWQGNEQFF. DNA of the CDR3: TGTGCCAGCAGCTTAGAGTGGCAGGGCAATGAGCAGTTCTTC.

In regard to this clonotype: An end of the junction does not agree with germline; a read error may underlie this. This chain links TRBV11-2 with TRBJ2-1, with 11 bases identical to TRBD2. Germline-derived CDR1 and CDR2 are SGHAT and FQNNGV. The CDR3 consists of 16 residues. CDR3 protein: CTSSLVSSGRPNEQLF. The CDR3 DNA follows: TGTACCAGCAGCTTAGTTTCTAGCGGGAGGCCCAATGAGCAGCTCTTC.

Note on this clonotype: Mismatch with germline at one junction end may stem from a read error. The chain combines TRBV11-1 with TRBJ2-5; possible D gene TRBD2, 5 bases. CDR1 and CDR2 (germline): SGHAT, FQDESV (reference sequence). There are 14 residues in the CDR3. The CDR3, as DNA: TGTGCCAGCAGCCAGGAGGAGAAGGTAGAGGCCCAGTACTTC. Residues: CASSQEEKVEAQYF.

The chain joins TRBV11-3 to TRBJ2-1, with D perhaps being TRBD1 or TRBD2 (6 bases each). Trimming stripped 5 bases from V and 8 bases from J, with 16 bases between. Germline CDR1 reads SGHNT; CDR2 reads YENEEA. The CDR3 contains 14 residues. The CDR3 sequence is CASSIRTEGDEQFF. In nucleotides, the CDR3 is TGTGCCAGCAGCATTCGGACGGAGGGGGATGAGCAGTTCTTC.

Comment on this clonotype: A much more abundant neighbour one base away suggests this may be a read error. The chain employs TRBV6-1 and TRBJ1-5, with TRBD1 as a possible D gene (5 bases). CDR1 and CDR2 (germline): MNHNS, SASEGT. The V and J ends lost 1 base and 2 bases respectively, with 12 bases between them. The CDR3 sequence is 16 residues long. The CDR3 bases are TGTGCCAGCAGTGAAGGACTTGGACATGGCAATCAGCCCCAGCATTTT. It yields the protein CASSEGLGHGNQPQHF.